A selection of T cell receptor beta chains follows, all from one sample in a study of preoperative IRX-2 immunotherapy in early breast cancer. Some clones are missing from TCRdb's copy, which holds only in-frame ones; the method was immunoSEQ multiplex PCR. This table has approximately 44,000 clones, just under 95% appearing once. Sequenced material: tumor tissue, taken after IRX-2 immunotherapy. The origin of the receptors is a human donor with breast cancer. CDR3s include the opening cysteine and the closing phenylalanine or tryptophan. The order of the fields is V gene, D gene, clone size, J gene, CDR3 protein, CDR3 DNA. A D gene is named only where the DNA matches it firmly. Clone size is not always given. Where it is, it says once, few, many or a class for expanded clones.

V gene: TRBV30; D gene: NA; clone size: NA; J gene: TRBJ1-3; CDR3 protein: CAWRTGASGNTIYF; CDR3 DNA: TGTGCCTGGAGAACAGGTGCCTCTGGAAACACCATATATTTT
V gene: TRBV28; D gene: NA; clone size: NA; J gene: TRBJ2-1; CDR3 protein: CASSFMVGGREIDEQFF; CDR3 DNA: TGTGCCAGCAGTTTTATGGTGGGGGGCAGGGAGATAGATGAGCAGTTCTTC
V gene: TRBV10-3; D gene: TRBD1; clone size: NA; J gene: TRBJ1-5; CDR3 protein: CAISARTGRYQPQHF; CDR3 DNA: TGTGCCATCAGCGCCAGGACAGGGCGGTATCAGCCCCAGCATTTT
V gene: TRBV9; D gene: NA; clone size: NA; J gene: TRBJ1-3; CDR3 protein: CASSPTGGSRRNTIYF; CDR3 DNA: TGTGCCAGCAGCCCTACGGGGGGTAGTCGAAGAAACACCATATATTTT
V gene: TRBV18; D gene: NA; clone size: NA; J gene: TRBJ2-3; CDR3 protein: CASPPKGGTRDTQYF; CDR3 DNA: TGTGCCAGCCCACCAAAGGGCGGGACGAGGGATACGCAGTATTTT
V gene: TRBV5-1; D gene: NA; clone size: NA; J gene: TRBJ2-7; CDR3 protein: CASSNWFYEQYF; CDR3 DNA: TGCGCCAGCAGTAATTGGTTCTACGAGCAGTACTTC
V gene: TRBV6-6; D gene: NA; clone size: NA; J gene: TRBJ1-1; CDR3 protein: CASSFETPNTEAFF; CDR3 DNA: TGTGCCAGCAGTTTTGAGACCCCGAACACTGAAGCTTTCTTT
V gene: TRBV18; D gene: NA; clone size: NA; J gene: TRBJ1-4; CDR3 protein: CASSKTYNEKLFF; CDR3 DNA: TGTGCCAGCTCAAAAACGTATAATGAAAAACTGTTTTTT
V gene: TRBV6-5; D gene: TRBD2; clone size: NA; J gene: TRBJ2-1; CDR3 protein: CASSYGRGAYNEQFF; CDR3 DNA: TGTGCCAGCAGTTACGGGCGGGGGGCGTACAATGAGCAGTTCTTC
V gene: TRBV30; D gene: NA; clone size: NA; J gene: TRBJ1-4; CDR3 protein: CAWSAGAIEKLFF; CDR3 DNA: TGTGCCTGGAGTGCGGGCGCGATCGAAAAACTGTTTTTT
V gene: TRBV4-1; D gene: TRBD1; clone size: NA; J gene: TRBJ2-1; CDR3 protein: CASSPRTGNNEQFF; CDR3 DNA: TGCGCCAGCAGCCCGCGGACAGGGAACAATGAGCAGTTCTTC
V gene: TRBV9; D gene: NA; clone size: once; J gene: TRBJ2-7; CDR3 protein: CASSTGWRSYEQYF; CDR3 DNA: TGTGCCAGCAGCACGGGTTGGCGGTCCTACGAGCAGTACTTC
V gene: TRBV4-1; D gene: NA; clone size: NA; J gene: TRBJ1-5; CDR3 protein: CASSQVAGDQPQHF; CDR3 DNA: TGCGCCAGCAGCCAAGTCGCGGGAGATCAGCCCCAGCATTTT
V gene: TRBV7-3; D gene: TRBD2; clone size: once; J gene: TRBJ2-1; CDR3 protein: CASSLSLAGGNEQFF; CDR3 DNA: TGTGCCAGCAGCTTAAGTCTAGCGGGCGGGAATGAGCAGTTCTTC
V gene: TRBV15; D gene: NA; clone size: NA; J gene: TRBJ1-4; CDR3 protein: CATSRPPWGELFF; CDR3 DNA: TGTGCCACCAGCAGACCACCTTGGGGGGAACTGTTTTTT
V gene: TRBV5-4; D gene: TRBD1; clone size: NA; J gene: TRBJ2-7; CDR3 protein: CASSLGTGAREQYF; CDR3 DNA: TGTGCCAGCAGCTTGGGGACAGGGGCGCGGGAGCAGTACTTC
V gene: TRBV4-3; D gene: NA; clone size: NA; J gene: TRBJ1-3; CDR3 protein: CASSQGHLSTHTIYF; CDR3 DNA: TGCGCCAGCAGCCAAGGACACCTCAGTACCCACACCATATATTTT
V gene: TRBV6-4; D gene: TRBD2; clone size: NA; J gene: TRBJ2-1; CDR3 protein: CASSQKSSGRTYNEQFF; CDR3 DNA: TGTGCCAGCAGTCAGAAATCTAGCGGGAGGACCTACAATGAGCAGTTCTTC
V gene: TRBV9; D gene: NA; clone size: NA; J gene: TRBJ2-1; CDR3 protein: CASSVAGDEQFF; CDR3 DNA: TGTGCCAGCAGCGTAGCTGGAGATGAGCAGTTCTTC
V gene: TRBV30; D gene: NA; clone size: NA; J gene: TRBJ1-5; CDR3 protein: CAWGRNSNQPQHF; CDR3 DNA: TGTGCCTGGGGACGGAATAGCAATCAGCCCCAGCATTTT
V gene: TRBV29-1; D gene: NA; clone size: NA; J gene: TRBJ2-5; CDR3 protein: CSVVPGRMQETQYF; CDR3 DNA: TGCAGCGTTGTCCCCGGGCGGATGCAAGAGACCCAGTACTTC
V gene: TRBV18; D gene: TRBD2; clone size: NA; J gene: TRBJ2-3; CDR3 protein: CASSPTGGADTQYF; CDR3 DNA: TGTGCCAGCTCGCCGACGGGGGGTGCAGATACGCAGTATTTT